Here is one T cell receptor beta chain with its context. The antigen it recognizes is unknown. The sample holds no much larger clone one base away, and base qualities are not on file. Library generation was performed with 5' RACE. Sequencer: Illumina HiSeq 2500. A second PCR of about 7 to 12 cycles was run with a J-beta primer mix and a sample-barcoded 5' primer. Each TCR beta cDNA molecule received a unique molecular identifier from a template-switch 5' adaptor carrying 12 random nucleotides. Each sample yielded at least 3 million CDR3-containing paired-end reads. All of the RNA was converted into first-strand cDNA using the Mint cDNA synthesis kit, with a TRBC-specific oligonucleotide serving as the primer. Following uracil-DNA glycosylase treatment, a first 18-cycle PCR with universal primers M1SS and BC2_uni_R was performed on all cDNA. The paper's data handling went like this. Normalization of each sample was performed by random selection of 1 million high-quality reads, each carrying a distinct molecular identifier. Instead of being binned into consensus sequences, reads that shared molecular identifiers were thrown out. MiTCR, set to a Q25 quality threshold and the strictest error-elimination algorithm, was used for CDR3 identification, clonotype clustering and error correction. A nonparametric unseen species model with Euler transformation was used to estimate a lower bound on total TCR beta diversity. The public reads were reprocessed in TCRdb via fastp at Q25 and MiXCR, keeping in-frame beta chains. Rows with a matching CDR3 protein are joined into one entry that keeps the most common DNA and genes. TCRdb, not the authors, supplied the V and J calls. The sample yields roughly 1,500,000 distinct CDR3 sequences; approximately 40% were counted once. The ten largest clones take up 7.9% of the sample.

The source of the sample is a study of blood T cells in healthy people across ages (dated by TCRdb to between 2015 and 2016). About the full investigation: In model experiments, template switching captured about one uniquely barcoded TCR beta cDNA molecule for every two T cells. Using deep sequencing normalized with unique cDNA molecular identifiers, the study measured how TCR beta repertoire diversity changes with age. Donors were grouped into four age groups: young (average about 15 years), middle-aged (39), aged (around 56) and long-lived (around 80). To avoid experimental bias, donors of different ages were distributed randomly across sequencing lanes. The study analyzed two additional independent replicas of 1 million unique cDNA reads from the same blood draw for two donors, one aged 18 to 30 and one aged 80 or older. Study-wide findings and limitations: Because profiling used bulk unsorted PBMCs, naive and antigen-experienced compartments could not be compared conclusively. Estimates of total diversity based on one million sequenced T cells were considered lower bounds and underestimates. As age increased, observed TCR beta diversity per million T cells dropped in a roughly linear way, and a significant reduction was already evident by age 40. Because donor CMV infection status was unknown, age-related changes in expanded clonotypes were potentially confounded. Compared with the aged group, the long-lived group had more naive CD4+ T cells, fewer expanded clones and increased TCR diversity, suggesting age selection. A strong correlation was found between observed TCR beta diversity and the percentage of naive T cells measured by flow cytometry.

Systemically healthy Caucasian individuals from Russia, 39 in total and aged about 6 to 90 years, were included as donors. Each donor gave about 9.7 milliliters of peripheral blood, drawn into EDTA-treated Vacutainer tubes. Ficoll-Paque density-gradient centrifugation was used to isolate PBMCs, with at least 7 million per sample. Trizol reagent was used to extract total RNA from the PBMCs, yielding at least 5 micrograms per sample. The percentages of naive CD45RAhigh/CD27high T cells were determined by flow cytometry on a PBMC aliquot from every donor. Based on the germline V gene, the CDR1 and CDR2 sequences are MNHEY and SVGAGI. Compared with germline, V lacks 6 bases and J lacks 3 bases; bases without a gene match: 5. The CDR3 goes from the cysteine to the phenylalanine over 13 residues. CDR3 DNA only is kept here, 39 bases in frame from base 1.

The source material was blood. The source of this sequence is a woman under 30 in good health. The sequence joins TRBV6-5 to TRBJ2-7, with 7 bases in between that match TRBD1. The sequenced DNA is TGTGCCAGCAGGCGGACAGGATTCTACGAGCAGTACTTC. The encoded protein is CASRRTGFYEQYF.